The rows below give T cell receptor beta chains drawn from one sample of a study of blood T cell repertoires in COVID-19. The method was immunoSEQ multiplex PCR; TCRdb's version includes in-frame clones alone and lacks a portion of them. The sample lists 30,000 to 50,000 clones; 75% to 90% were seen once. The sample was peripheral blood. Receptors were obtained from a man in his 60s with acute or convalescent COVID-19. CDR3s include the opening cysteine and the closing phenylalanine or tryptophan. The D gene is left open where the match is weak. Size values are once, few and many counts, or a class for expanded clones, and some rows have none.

cdr3_nt: TGCGCCAGCAGCTTGGCCCCGTTCGCGATCTACGAGCAGTACTTC
cdr3_aa: CASSLAPFAIYEQYF
clone_size: -
j_call: TRBJ2-7
d_call: -
v_call: TRBV5-1

cdr3_nt: TGTGCCAGCACCCCCGGGTCCTACAATGAGCAGTTCTTC
cdr3_aa: CASTPGSYNEQFF
clone_size: -
j_call: TRBJ2-1
d_call: -
v_call: TRBV27

cdr3_nt: TGTGCCAGCAGCTTAGTCACCAGACTCTCTGGAAACACCATATATTTT
cdr3_aa: CASSLVTRLSGNTIYF
clone_size: -
j_call: TRBJ1-3
d_call: -
v_call: TRBV11-2

cdr3_nt: TGCGCCAGCAGCTTGGAAGGCGGCCCCTCTGGAAACACCATATATTTT
cdr3_aa: CASSLEGGPSGNTIYF
clone_size: -
j_call: TRBJ1-3
d_call: -
v_call: TRBV5-1

cdr3_nt: TGTGCCAGCACCCGCTCCGGTAGTGTGCAGTACTTC
cdr3_aa: CASTRSGSVQYF
clone_size: -
j_call: TRBJ2-7
d_call: -
v_call: TRBV6-5

cdr3_nt: TGTGCCAGCAGTTACCTCAGGAATAATTCACCCCTCCACTTT
cdr3_aa: CASSYLRNNSPLHF
clone_size: -
j_call: TRBJ1-6
d_call: -
v_call: TRBV6-5

cdr3_nt: TGCGCCAGCAGCTTGGGGGGCAGCCAAAACTATGGCTACACCTTC
cdr3_aa: CASSLGGSQNYGYTF
clone_size: -
j_call: TRBJ1-2
d_call: -
v_call: TRBV5-1

cdr3_nt: TGTGCCAGCAGCCAAGATCAGAGCGGGAGTGGACCCTACAATGAGCAGTTCTTC
cdr3_aa: CASSQDQSGSGPYNEQFF
clone_size: -
j_call: TRBJ2-1
d_call: TRBD2
v_call: TRBV14

cdr3_nt: TGCGCCAGCAGCCAAGATCTGTGGACAGGGAGGGATCAGCCCCAGCATTTT
cdr3_aa: CASSQDLWTGRDQPQHF
clone_size: -
j_call: TRBJ1-5
d_call: TRBD1
v_call: TRBV4-1

cdr3_nt: TGTGCCAGCAGCCAAGACCAGATCAATCAGCCCCAGCATTTT
cdr3_aa: CASSQDQINQPQHF
clone_size: -
j_call: TRBJ1-5
d_call: -
v_call: TRBV3-1/TRBV3-2

cdr3_nt: TGTGCCAGCAGTTGGACAGGGGCGAAACTGTTTTTT
cdr3_aa: CASSWTGAKLFF
clone_size: once
j_call: TRBJ1-4
d_call: TRBD1
v_call: TRBV27

cdr3_nt: TGCAGTGCTAGGAGAGGGTTTGAGCAGTTCTTC
cdr3_aa: CSARRGFEQFF
clone_size: -
j_call: TRBJ2-1
d_call: -
v_call: TRBV20-1

cdr3_nt: TGTGCCAGCAGCCAAGAAGAGACAGAATACGAGCAGTACTTC
cdr3_aa: CASSQEETEYEQYF
clone_size: -
j_call: TRBJ2-7
d_call: -
v_call: TRBV4-2

cdr3_nt: TGCGCCAGCAGCCAAGGGGCCGCTAATTCACCCCTCCACTTT
cdr3_aa: CASSQGAANSPLHF
clone_size: -
j_call: TRBJ1-6
d_call: -
v_call: TRBV4-3

cdr3_nt: TGTGCCAGCAGCCAAGGGAGAGGGAACAATCAGCCCCAGCATTTT
cdr3_aa: CASSQGRGNNQPQHF
clone_size: -
j_call: TRBJ1-5
d_call: -
v_call: TRBV3-1/TRBV3-2

cdr3_nt: TGTGCCAGCAGCTCCGGGACTACGAACACCATATATTTT
cdr3_aa: CASSSGTTNTIYF
clone_size: -
j_call: TRBJ1-3
d_call: -
v_call: TRBV11-2